Below, one T cell receptor beta chain is given with its context. Its antigen is still unknown. The sample originates from a study of identical twins. Study findings and constraints: Sequences that were out-of-frame, alpha and twin-shared displayed an excess of low generation probability.

TCRdb reanalysed the 5' RACE reads using MiXCR and keeps one entry per CDR3 protein. Altogether roughly 630,000 distinct CDR3 sequences are present, around 7.4% being singletons, with the ten largest covering less than 2%. Germline V gene sequence: CDR1 SGHRS, CDR2 YFSETQ. Trimming left V 4 bases short and J 4 bases short, with 16 bases between. The CDR3 is 15 amino acids. The sample was also linked to a second study, of yellow fever vaccine responses in identical twins.

The sequenced sample consisted of PBMCs. The sequence derives from a woman aged 18-30 years in good health. V gene TRBV5-1 combines with J gene TRBJ2-3; tentatively, D is TRBD2 (6 bases). CDR3 in amino acids: CASSPLGGPADTQYF. DNA for the CDR3: TGCGCCAGCAGCCCGCTCGGAGGGCCAGCAGATACGCAGTATTTT.